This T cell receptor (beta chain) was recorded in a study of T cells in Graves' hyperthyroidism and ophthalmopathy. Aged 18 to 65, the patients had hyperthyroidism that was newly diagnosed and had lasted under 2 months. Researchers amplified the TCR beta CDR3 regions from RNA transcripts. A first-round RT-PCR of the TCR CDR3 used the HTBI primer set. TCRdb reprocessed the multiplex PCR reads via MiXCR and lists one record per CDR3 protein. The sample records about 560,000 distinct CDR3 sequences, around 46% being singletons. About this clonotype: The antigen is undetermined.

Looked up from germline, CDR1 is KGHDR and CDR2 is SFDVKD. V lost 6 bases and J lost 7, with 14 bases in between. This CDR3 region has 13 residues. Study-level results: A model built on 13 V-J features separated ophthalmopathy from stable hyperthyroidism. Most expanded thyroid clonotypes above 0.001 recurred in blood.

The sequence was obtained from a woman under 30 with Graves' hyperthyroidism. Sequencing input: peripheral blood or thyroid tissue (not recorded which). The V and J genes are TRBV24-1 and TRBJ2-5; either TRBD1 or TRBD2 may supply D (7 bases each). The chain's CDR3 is CATSQGGGMTQYF. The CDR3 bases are TGTGCCACCAGTCAGGGGGGAGGGATGACCCAGTACTTC.